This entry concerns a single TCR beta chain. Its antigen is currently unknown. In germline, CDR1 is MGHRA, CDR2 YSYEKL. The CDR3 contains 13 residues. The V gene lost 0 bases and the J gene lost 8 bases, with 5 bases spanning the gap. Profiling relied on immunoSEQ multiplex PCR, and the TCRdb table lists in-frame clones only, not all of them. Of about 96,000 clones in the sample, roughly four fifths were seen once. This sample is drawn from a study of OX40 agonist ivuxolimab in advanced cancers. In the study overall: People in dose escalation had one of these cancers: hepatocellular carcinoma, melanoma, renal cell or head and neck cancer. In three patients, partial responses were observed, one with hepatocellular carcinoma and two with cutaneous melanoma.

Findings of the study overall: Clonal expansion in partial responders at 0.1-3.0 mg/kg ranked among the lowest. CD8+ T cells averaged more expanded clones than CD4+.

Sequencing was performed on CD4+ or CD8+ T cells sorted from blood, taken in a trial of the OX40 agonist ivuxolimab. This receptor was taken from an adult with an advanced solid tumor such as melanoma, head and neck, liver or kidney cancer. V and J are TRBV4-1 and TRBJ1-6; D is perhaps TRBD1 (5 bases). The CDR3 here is CASSQEGDSPLHF. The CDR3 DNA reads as TGCGCCAGCAGCCAAGAAGGGGATTCACCCCTCCACTTT.